These 23 T cell receptor beta chains were sequenced from one sample in a study of T-cell memory formation after mild COVID-19. TCRdb reprocessed the 5' RACE reads via MiXCR and lists one record per CDR3 protein. The table includes approximately 350,000 distinct CDR3 sequences, under 15% detected once. Sequencing was carried out using PBMCs or a T cell subset sorted from them (not recorded which). These receptors were collected from a man in his late teens or twenties who had mild COVID-19 (a few samples of this study predate the infection). Cell type and time point are not known.

This clonotype was found a few times. V gene TRBV6-5 combines with J gene TRBJ2-1, with TRBD2 identical over 8 bases. This CDR3 is 15 amino acids long. V dropped 4 bases and J dropped 10; count of bases not matched to a gene: 12. Germline CDR1 reads MNHEY; CDR2 reads SVGAGI. In nucleotides, the CDR3 is TGTGCCAGCAGTTCTGGGTCGGGACTAGGAGAGGAGCAGTTCTTC. Protein sequence: CASSSGSGLGEEQFF.

V gene TRBV15 combines with J gene TRBJ1-1; D is undetermined. The CDR3 is 14 residues long. Trimming cost V 1 base and J 12 bases, with 18 bases left between them. Per the germline V gene, CDR1 is LNHNV and CDR2 is YYDKDF (reference sequence). CDR3 loop: CATSRVESRLGSFF. In DNA form, the CDR3 reads TGTGCCACCAGCAGAGTCGAGAGTCGGTTAGGGTCTTTCTTT.

This clonotype was observed a few times. The chain combines TRBV7-2 with TRBJ1-1; tentatively, D is TRBD1 (5 bases). The ends were cut back, 4 bases at V and 4 bases at J, with 13 bases in the middle. The V gene's germline CDR1 is SGHTA and CDR2 FQGNSA. The CDR3 is made up of 14 amino acids. The DNA of the CDR3 is TGTGCCAGCAGCTGGGGACTTTTCGGCACTGAAGCTTTCTTT. The encoded protein is CASSWGLFGTEAFF.

In this sample, this clonotype turned up many times. The chain employs TRBV7-2 and TRBJ2-7; possibly TRBD1 or TRBD2 for D (5 bases each). The V gene lost 5 bases and the J gene lost 2 bases, with 13 bases spanning the gap. Germline V gives CDR1 SGHTA, CDR2 FQGNSA. CDR3 length equals 14 residues. In nucleotides, the CDR3 is TGTGCCAGCAGCCTAGGGATGGGGGCCTACGAGCAGTACGTC. It is translated as CASSLGMGAYEQYV.

V usage is TRBV6-5 and J usage is TRBJ1-1, with D unclear. V was shortened by 0 bases and J by 1 base, with 9 bases between the two germline ends. Germline V gene data show CDR1 as MNHEY and CDR2 as SVGAGI. The CDR3 totals 15 residues. For the CDR3, the DNA is TGTGCCAGCAGTTACTCGCTCAGCCGGAACACTGAAGCTTTCTTT. This sequence encodes CASSYSLSRNTEAFF.

V gene TRBV7-6 combines with J gene TRBJ1-1; D gene ambiguous. Trimming removed 5 bases at V and 2 bases at J, with 9 bases between. The CDR3 extends over 13 amino acids. The germline V gene encodes CDR1 SGHVS and CDR2 FNYEAQ. DNA of the CDR3: TGTGCCAGCAGCGCCGGACCCAACACTGAAGCTTTCTTT. This sequence encodes CASSAGPNTEAFF.

The rearrangement joins TRBV6-1 to TRBJ2-1; no firm D call. The V gene's germline CDR1 is MNHNS and CDR2 SASEGT. This CDR3 comprises 13 residues. With 4 bases removed from V and 9 bases from J, the gap between germline ends came to 13 bases. The CDR3 DNA reads as TGTGCCAGCAGTGGAGTGTCGACGGGTGAGCAGTTCTTC. It codes for CASSGVSTGEQFF.

This clonotype was observed a handful of times. J is TRBJ2-1 and V is TRBV7-8; 11 nucleotides align to TRBD2. This CDR3 is 17 amino acids long. Trimming at V came to 4 bases and at J to 3 bases, leaving 8 bases not matched to a gene. Germline V lookup: CDR1 SGHVS, CDR2 FQNEAQ. CDR3 nucleotides: TGTGCCAGCAGCTCCCTAGCGGGGGGACACGTCTACAATGAGCAGTTCTTC. Protein sequence: CASSSLAGGHVYNEQFF.

The rearrangement links TRBV19 to TRBJ2-3; D gene unclear. The CDR3 totals 13 residues. Trimming cost V 1 base and J 5 bases, with 7 bases left between them. The V gene's germline CDR1 is LNHDA and CDR2 SQIVND (reference sequence). CDR3 in DNA: TGTGCCAGTAGTATAGTGAACAGAGATACGCAGTATTTT. Its translation is CASSIVNRDTQYF.

The V call is TRBV6-5, the J call TRBJ2-4, with D perhaps given as TRBD1 or TRBD2 (5 bases each). Germline V CDR1 and CDR2: MNHEY, SVGAGI. CDR3 size: 16 residues. Trimming took 0 bases from V and 4 from J, leaving 13 bases between them. CDR3 in amino acids: CASSYSRGAAKNIQYF. CDR3 coding DNA: TGTGCCAGCAGTTACTCGAGAGGGGCAGCTAAAAACATTCAGTACTTC.

The V call is TRBV7-2, the J call TRBJ2-7; D is undetermined. CDR1 is SGHTA and CDR2 is FQGNSA in the germline V gene. Trimming cost V 5 bases and J 6 bases, with 14 bases left between them. The CDR3 totals 13 residues. The CDR3 spells CASSIDAPGEQYF. For the CDR3, the DNA is TGTGCCAGCAGCATAGACGCGCCCGGCGAGCAGTACTTC. Combining the CDR3 with reference TRBV7-2 and TRBJ2-7 gives the whole variable domain GAGVSQSPSNKVTEKGKDVELRCDPISGHTALYWYRQSLGQGLEFLIYFQGNSAPDKSGLPSDRFSAERTGGSVSTLTIQRTQQEDSAVYLCASSIDAPGEQYFGPGTRLTVT.

V gene TRBV7-2 combines with J gene TRBJ1-1; TRBD1 agrees at 11 bases. The CDR3 loop spans 15 amino acids. Germline values: CDR1 SGHTA, CDR2 FQGNSA. Trimming at V came to 5 bases and at J to 5 bases, leaving 7 bases not matched to a gene. Here the CDR3 reads CASSQVGQGGTEAFF. In DNA, the CDR3 is TGTGCCAGCAGCCAGGTGGGACAGGGGGGTACTGAAGCTTTCTTT.

J is TRBJ2-2 and V is TRBV5-1, with 8 bases lining up with TRBD2. The length of the CDR3 is 15 residues. Germline V gene data show CDR1 as SGHRS and CDR2 as YFSETQ. V dropped 2 bases and J dropped 7; count of bases not matched to a gene: 7. CDR3 sequence reads: CASSFEAGVFGELFF. The CDR3 DNA reads as TGCGCCAGCAGCTTTGAAGCGGGGGTATTCGGGGAGCTGTTTTTT.

This clonotype occurred a few times. The rearrangement joins TRBV12-3 or TRBV12-4 to TRBJ1-1, with D hard to call. Trimming removed 1 base at V and 1 base at J, with 7 bases between. The CDR3 loop spans 14 amino acids. The CDR3 protein is CASSLVGSNTEAFF. CDR3 bases: TGTGCCAGCAGTTTAGTAGGGTCGAACACTGAAGCTTTCTTT.

The V call is TRBV30, the J call TRBJ2-4, with D uncertain. This CDR3 comprises 14 residues. From germline, CDR1 is GTSNPN and CDR2 SVGIG (reference sequence). V lost 0 bases to trimming and J lost 3 bases, with 9 bases between them. The chain's CDR3 is CAWSVTGDKNIQYF. The CDR3 nucleotides are TGTGCCTGGAGTGTAACGGGTGACAAAAACATTCAGTACTTC.

The V call is TRBV7-9, the J call TRBJ1-1; 7 bases are shared with TRBD1. This CDR3 spans 13 amino acids. V shed 7 bases, J shed 10 bases, and the junction held 12 bases outside the gene matches. The germline V gene has CDR1 SEHNR and CDR2 FQNEAQ (reference sequence). This CDR3 is CASNKARGNGAFF. The CDR3 DNA reads as TGTGCCAGCAACAAAGCCAGGGGGAATGGAGCTTTCTTT.

This clonotype has a handful of counts. This chain connects TRBV6-1 to TRBJ2-7, with unresolved D. Trimming cost V 6 bases and J 5 bases, with 20 bases left between them. CDR3 length equals 15 residues. Germline assignment: CDR1 MNHNS and CDR2 SASEGT. In DNA, the CDR3 is TGTGCCAGCAGAGGATATAGGTGGGTACGGGACGAGCAGTACTTC. This encodes CASRGYRWVRDEQYF.

This clonotype came up a few times. The chain recombines TRBV7-6 with TRBJ2-7; the D is unclear. Germline V gene lookup returns CDR1 SGHVS and CDR2 FNYEAQ. The CDR3 length is 13 residues. Trimming took off 3 bases at V and 2 bases at J, with 8 bases between the two ends. Written as DNA, the CDR3 is TGTGCCAGCAGCTTTCCAGCCACCTACGAGCAGTACTTC. It specifies CASSFPATYEQYF.

V gene TRBV10-3 combines with J gene TRBJ2-2; TRBD2 is a possible D gene (6 bases). This CDR3 region has 14 residues. Germline values: CDR1 ENHRY, CDR2 SYGVKD. V was cut by 11 bases and J by 1 base, with 14 bases left in between. The CDR3 nucleotides read TGTGCCCTCGGGGACTCCGAGAACACCGGGGAGCTGTTTTTT. It yields the protein CALGDSENTGELFF.

The chain couples TRBV20-1 to TRBJ2-2; 13 nucleotides agree with TRBD2. The CDR3 has 13 residues. Per the germline V gene, CDR1 is DFQATT and CDR2 is SNEGSKA (reference sequence). The CDR3 region has the DNA TGCAGCTCCGGACTAGCGGGGGCCGGGGAGCTGTTTTTT. Encoded protein: CSSGLAGAGELFF.

J is TRBJ1-1 and V is TRBV7-2; unclear D gene. The CDR3 consists of 14 residues. The V and J ends lost 1 base and 10 bases respectively, with 16 bases between them. CDR1 is SGHTA, CDR2 FQGNSA, per germline. The CDR3 sequence is CASSLDSVAPRAFF. Written as DNA, the CDR3 is TGTGCCAGCAGCTTAGATTCGGTTGCCCCCCGAGCTTTCTTT.

This clonotype was seen many times. This chain links TRBV15 with TRBJ2-2, with D tentatively TRBD2 (5 bases). The length of the CDR3 is 14 residues. V lost 5 bases and J lost 5, with 12 bases in between. Germline CDR1 reads LNHNV; CDR2 reads YYDKDF (reference sequence). CDR3 loop: CATSVGGPTGELFF. The CDR3 coding sequence is TGTGCCACCAGCGTAGGCGGGCCGACCGGGGAGCTGTTTTTT. The complete variable domain, with remaining parts taken from reference TRBV15 and TRBJ2-2, reads DAMVIQNPRYQVTQFGKPVTLSCSQTLNHNVMYWYQQKSSQAPKLLFHYYDKDFNNEADTPDNFQSRRPNTSFCFLDIRSPGLGDTAMYLCATSVGGPTGELFFGEGSRLTVL.

The chain links TRBV29-1 to TRBJ1-2; tentatively, D is TRBD1 (5 bases). Per the germline V gene, CDR1 is SQVTM and CDR2 is ANQGSEA. V gave up 8 bases and J gave up 6 bases, with 19 bases separating them. The CDR3 is 13 amino acids. The CDR3 bases are TGCAGCATTGGGACGCTCAGGGTCAATGGCTACACCTTC. Translating it yields CSIGTLRVNGYTF.